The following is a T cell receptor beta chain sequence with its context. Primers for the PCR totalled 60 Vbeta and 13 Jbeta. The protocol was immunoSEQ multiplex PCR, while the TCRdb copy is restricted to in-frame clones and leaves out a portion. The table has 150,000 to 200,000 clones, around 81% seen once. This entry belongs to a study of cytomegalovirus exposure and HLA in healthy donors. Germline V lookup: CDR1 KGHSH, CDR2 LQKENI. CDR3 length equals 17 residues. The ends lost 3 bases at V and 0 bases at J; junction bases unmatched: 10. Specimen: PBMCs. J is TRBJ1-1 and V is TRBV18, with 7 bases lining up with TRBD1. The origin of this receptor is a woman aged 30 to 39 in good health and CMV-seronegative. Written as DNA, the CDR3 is TGTGCCAGCTCACCGTTTGTGGACAGGAACATGAACACTGAAGCTTTCTTT. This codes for CASSPFVDRNMNTEAFF.